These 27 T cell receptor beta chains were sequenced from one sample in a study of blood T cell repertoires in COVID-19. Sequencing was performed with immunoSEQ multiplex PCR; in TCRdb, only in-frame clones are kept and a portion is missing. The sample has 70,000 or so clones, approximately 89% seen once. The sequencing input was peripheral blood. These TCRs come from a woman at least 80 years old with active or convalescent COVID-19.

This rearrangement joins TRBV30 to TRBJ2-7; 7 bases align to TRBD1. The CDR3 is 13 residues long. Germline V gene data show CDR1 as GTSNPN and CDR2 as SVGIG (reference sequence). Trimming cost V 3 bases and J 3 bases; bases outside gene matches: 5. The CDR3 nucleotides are TGTGCCTGGAGCTCGGGGACAGTCTACGAGCAGTACTTC. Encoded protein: CAWSSGTVYEQYF. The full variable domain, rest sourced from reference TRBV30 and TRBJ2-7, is SQTIHQWPATLVQPVGSPLSLECTVEGTSNPNLYWYRQAAGRGLQLLFYSVGIGQISSEVPQNLSASRPQDRQFILSSKKLLLSDSGFYLCAWSSGTVYEQYFGPGTRLTVT.

CDR3 region: CASSFSTDYGYTF. The CDR3 DNA is TGTGCCAGCAGTTTTTCAACAGACTATGGCTACACCTTC. The chain joins TRBV12-3 or TRBV12-4 to TRBJ1-2; D ambiguous. V was trimmed by 3 bases and J by 3 bases, leaving 8 bases between them. The CDR3 runs to 13 residues.

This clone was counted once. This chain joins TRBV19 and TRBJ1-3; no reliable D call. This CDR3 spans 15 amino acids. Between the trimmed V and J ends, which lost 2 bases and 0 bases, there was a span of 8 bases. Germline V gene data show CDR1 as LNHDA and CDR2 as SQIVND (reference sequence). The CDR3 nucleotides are TGTGCCAGTAGTATATCCGAGGACTCTGGAAACACCATATATTTT. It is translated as CASSISEDSGNTIYF.

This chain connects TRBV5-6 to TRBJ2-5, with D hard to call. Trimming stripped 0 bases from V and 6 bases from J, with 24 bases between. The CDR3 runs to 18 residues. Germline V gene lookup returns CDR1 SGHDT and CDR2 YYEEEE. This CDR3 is CASSLELTLPDLEKTQYF. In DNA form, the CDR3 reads TGTGCCAGCAGCTTGGAGTTAACACTACCCGACCTGGAAAAGACCCAGTACTTC.

In DNA, the CDR3 is TGTGCCAGCAGGCTACGAAGTACAGGGGTAATGAACACTGAAGCTTTCTTT. This translates into CASRLRSTGVMNTEAFF. The rearrangement links TRBV7-6 to TRBJ1-1, with 7 bases fitting TRBD1. Germline loops: CDR1 SGHVS, CDR2 FNYEAQ. The J segment lost 0 bases and the V segment lost 6 bases, leaving 13 bases of the junction unmatched. The CDR3 runs to 17 residues.

This chain's CDR3 is CASSLSTRGQGEQFF. Here the CDR3 DNA reads TGCGCCAGCAGCTTGTCTACGCGGGGGCAGGGTGAGCAGTTCTTC. J is TRBJ2-1 and V is TRBV5-1; perhaps TRBD2 as D (7 bases). This CDR3 contains 15 residues. From germline, CDR1 is SGHRS and CDR2 YFSETQ. V was shortened by 1 base and J by 9 bases, with 17 bases between the two germline ends. The full variable domain, in which reference TRBV5-1 and TRBJ2-1 provide the parts outside the CDR3, is KAGVTQTPRYLIKTRGQQVTLSCSPISGHRSVSWYQQTPGQGLQFLFEYFSETQRNKGNFPGRFSGRQFSNSRSEMNVSTLELGDSALYLCASSLSTRGQGEQFFGPGTRLTVL.

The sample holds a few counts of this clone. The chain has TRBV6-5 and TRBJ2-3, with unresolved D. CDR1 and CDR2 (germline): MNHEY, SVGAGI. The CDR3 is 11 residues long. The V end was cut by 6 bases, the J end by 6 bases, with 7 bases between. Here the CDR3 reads CASRAFDTQYF. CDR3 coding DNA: TGTGCCAGCAGGGCTTTCGATACGCAGTATTTT.

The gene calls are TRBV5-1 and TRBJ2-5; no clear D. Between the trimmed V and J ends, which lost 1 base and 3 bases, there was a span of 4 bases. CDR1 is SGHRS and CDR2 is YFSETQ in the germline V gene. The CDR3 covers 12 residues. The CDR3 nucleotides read TGCGCCAGCAGCTTGCGGGAAGAGACCCAGTACTTC. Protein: CASSLREETQYF.

The CDR3 loop reads CASSLVGTGVEPQHF. The CDR3 region has the DNA TGTGCCAGCAGCTTAGTTGGGACAGGGGTAGAACCCCAGCATTTT. This chain joins TRBV7-9 and TRBJ1-5, with 10 bases lining up with TRBD1. With V trimmed by 1 base and J by 10 bases, 7 bases remained unmatched. Germline CDR1 SEHNR, CDR2 FQNEAQ (reference sequence). The CDR3 runs 15 residues.

The CDR3 here is CASRAGSMGELFF. For the CDR3, the DNA is TGTGCCAGCCGAGCGGGCTCAATGGGGGAGCTGTTTTTT. The chain has TRBV5-6 and TRBJ2-2; D possibly corresponds to TRBD2 (6 bases). The CDR3 totals 13 residues. Germline V lookup: CDR1 SGHDT, CDR2 YYEEEE. The V end was cut by 7 bases, the J end by 8 bases, with 15 bases between.

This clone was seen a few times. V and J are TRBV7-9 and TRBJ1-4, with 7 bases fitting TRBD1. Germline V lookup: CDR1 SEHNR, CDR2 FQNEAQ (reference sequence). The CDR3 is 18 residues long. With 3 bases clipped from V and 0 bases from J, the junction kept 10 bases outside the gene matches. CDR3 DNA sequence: TGTGCCAGCAGCTTCAAGGGACAGCCTAGTGCAACTAATGAAAAACTGTTTTTT. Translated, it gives CASSFKGQPSATNEKLFF.

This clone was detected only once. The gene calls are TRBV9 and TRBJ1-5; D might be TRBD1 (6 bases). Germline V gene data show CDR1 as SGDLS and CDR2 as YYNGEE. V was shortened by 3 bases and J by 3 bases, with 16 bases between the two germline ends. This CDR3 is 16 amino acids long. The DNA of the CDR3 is TGTGCCAGCAGCGGGGCCGGGACACGGGACAATCAGCCCCAGCATTTT. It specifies CASSGAGTRDNQPQHF.

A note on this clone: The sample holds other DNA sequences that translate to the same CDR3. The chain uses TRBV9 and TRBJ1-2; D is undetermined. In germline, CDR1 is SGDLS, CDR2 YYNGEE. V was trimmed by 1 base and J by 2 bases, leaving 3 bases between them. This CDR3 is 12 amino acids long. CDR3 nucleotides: TGTGCCAGCAGCGTACAGAACTATGGCTACACCTTC. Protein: CASSVQNYGYTF.

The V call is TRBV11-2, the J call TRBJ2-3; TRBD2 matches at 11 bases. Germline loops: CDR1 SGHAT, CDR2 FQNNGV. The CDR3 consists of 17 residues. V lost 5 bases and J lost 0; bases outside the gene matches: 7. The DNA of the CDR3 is TGTGCCAGCAGCCCTGGACTAGCGGGCCCTAGCACAGATACGCAGTATTTT. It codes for CASSPGLAGPSTDTQYF. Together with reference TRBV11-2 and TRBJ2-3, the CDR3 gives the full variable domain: EAGVAQSPRYKIIEKRQSVAFWCNPISGHATLYWYQQILGQGPKLLIQFQNNGVVDDSQLPKDRFSAERLKGVDSTLKIQPAKLEDSAVYLCASSPGLAGPSTDTQYFGPGTRLTVL.

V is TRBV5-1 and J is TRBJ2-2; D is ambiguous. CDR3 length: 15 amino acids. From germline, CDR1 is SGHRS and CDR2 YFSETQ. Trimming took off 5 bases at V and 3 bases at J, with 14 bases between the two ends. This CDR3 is CASSLVPVDTGELFF. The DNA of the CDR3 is TGCGCCAGCAGTTTAGTCCCGGTGGACACCGGGGAGCTGTTTTTT.

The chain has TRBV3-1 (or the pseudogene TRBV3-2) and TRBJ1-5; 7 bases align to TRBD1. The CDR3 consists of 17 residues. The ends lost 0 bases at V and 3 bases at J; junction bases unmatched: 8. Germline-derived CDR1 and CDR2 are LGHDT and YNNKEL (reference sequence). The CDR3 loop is CASSQEALTGANQPQHF. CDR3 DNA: TGTGCCAGCAGCCAAGAGGCCCTTACAGGGGCCAATCAGCCCCAGCATTTT.

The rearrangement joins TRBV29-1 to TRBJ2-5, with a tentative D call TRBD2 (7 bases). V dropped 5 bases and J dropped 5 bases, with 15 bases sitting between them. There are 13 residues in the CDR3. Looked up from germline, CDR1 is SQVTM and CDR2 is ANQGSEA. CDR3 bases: TGCAGCGTTACGAAGGGGGGGACGGAGACCCAGTACTTC. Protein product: CSVTKGGTETQYF.

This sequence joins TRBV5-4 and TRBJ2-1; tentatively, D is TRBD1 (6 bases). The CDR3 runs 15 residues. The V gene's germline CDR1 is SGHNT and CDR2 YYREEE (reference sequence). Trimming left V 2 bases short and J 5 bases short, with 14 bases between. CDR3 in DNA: TGTGCCAGCAGCTTTTACACCACAGGGCACAATGAGCAGTTCTTC. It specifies CASSFYTTGHNEQFF.

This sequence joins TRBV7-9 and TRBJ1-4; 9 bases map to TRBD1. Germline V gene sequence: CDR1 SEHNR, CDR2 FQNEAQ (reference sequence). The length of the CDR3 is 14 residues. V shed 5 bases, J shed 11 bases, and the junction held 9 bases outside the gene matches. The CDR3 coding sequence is TGTGCCAGCAGCACCCTACAGGGGGCGGGTAAACTGTTTTTT. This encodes CASSTLQGAGKLFF.

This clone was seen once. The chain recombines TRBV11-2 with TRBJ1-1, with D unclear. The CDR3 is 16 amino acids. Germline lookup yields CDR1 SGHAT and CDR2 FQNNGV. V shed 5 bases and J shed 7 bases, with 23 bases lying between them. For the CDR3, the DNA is TGTGCCAGCAGCCTTGGGCAGGCTTCCCCCCTTTATGAAGCTTTCTTT. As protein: CASSLGQASPLYEAFF.

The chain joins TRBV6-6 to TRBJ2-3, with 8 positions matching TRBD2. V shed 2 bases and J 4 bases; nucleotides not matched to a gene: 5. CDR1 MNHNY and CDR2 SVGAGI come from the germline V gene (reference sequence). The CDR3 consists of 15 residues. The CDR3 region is CASSYATSVADTQYF. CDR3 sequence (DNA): TGTGCCAGCAGTTACGCGACTAGCGTAGCAGATACGCAGTATTTT.

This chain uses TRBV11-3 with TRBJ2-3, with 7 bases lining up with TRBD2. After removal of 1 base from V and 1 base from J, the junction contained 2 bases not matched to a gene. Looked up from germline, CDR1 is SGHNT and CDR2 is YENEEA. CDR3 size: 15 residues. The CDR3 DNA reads TGTGCCAGCAGCTTAGTTGCGGGGGGCACAGATACGCAGTATTTT. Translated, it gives CASSLVAGGTDTQYF. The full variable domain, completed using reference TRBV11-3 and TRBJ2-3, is EAGVVQSPRYKIIEKKQPVAFWCNPISGHNTLYWYLQNLGQGPELLIRYENEEAVDDSQLPKDRFSAERLKGVDSTLKIQPAELGDSAVYLCASSLVAGGTDTQYFGPGTRLTVL.

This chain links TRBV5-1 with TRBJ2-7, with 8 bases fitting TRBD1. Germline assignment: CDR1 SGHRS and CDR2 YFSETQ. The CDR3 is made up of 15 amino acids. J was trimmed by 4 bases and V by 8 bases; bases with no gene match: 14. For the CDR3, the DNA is TGCGCCAGTTCTAGATCGACAGGGGTGTTTTACGAGCAGTACTTC. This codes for CASSRSTGVFYEQYF.

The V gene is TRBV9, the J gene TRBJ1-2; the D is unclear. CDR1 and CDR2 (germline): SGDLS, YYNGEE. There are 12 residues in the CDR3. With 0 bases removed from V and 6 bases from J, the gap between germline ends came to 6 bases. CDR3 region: CASSVGGNGYTF. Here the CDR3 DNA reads TGTGCCAGCAGCGTAGGAGGGAATGGCTACACCTTC.

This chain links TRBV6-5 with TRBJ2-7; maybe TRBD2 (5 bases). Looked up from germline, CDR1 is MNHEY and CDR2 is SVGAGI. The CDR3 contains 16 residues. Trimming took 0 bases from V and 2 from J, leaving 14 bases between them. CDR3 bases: TGTGCCAGCAGTTACTCTTTTCACGGGGTCACCTACGAGCAGTACTTC. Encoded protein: CASSYSFHGVTYEQYF.

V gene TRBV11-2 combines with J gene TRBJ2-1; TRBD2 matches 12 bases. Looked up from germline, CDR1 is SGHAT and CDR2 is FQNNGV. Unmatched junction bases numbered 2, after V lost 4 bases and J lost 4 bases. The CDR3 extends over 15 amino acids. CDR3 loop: CASSSGLAGYNEQFF. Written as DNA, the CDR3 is TGTGCCAGCAGCTCCGGACTAGCGGGGTACAATGAGCAGTTCTTC.

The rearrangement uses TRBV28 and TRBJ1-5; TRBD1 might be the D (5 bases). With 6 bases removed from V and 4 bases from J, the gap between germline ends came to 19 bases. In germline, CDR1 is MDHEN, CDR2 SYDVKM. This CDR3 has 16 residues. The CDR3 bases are TGTGCCAGCAGCCTTAGGGGTCTTGACGCTAATCAGCCCCAGCATTTT. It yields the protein CASSLRGLDANQPQHF.